What follows describes a single T cell receptor (beta chain). This specimen comes from a study of T cell clones after liver transplantation. The CDR3 sequence is 13 residues long. Method: immunoSEQ multiplex PCR; TCRdb's copy keeps in-frame clones and lacks some. The sample shows 45,000 to 60,000 clones, roughly 71% of them seen only once. The chain links TRBV21-1 to TRBJ1-2; no DNA check was done on the table's D call, TRBD1. TRBV21-1 is tagged as a pseudogene. This clonotype was obtained from a human patient who received a liver transplant. The T cells may partly be graft donor cells. Material: CD4+ T cells from blood, obtained at the 22-month timepoint. The CDR3 bases are TGTGCCAGCAGCTATGACAGAGTCTATGGCTACACCTTC. It is translated as CASSYDRVYGYTF.